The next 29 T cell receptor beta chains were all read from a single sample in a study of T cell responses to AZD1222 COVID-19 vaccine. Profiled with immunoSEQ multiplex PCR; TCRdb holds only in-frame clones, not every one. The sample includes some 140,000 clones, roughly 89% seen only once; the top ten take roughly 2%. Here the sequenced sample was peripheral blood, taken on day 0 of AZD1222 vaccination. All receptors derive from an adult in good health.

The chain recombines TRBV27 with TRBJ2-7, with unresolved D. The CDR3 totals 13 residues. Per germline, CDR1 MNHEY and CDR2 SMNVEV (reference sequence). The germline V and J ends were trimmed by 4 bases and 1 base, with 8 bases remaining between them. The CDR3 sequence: CASSWHGSYEQYF. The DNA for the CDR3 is TGTGCCAGCAGTTGGCACGGATCCTACGAGCAGTACTTC.

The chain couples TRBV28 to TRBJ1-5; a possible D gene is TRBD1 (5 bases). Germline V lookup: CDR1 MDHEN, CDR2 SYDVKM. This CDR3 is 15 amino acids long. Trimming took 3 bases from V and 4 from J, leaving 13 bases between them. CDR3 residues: CASSFFGAPNQPQHF. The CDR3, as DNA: TGTGCCAGCAGTTTTTTTGGGGCCCCGAATCAGCCCCAGCATTTT. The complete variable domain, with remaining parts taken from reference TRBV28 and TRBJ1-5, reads DVKVTQSSRYLVKRTGEKVFLECVQDMDHENMFWYRQDPGLGLRLIYFSYDVKMKEKGDIPEGYSVSREKKERFSLILESASTNQTSMYLCASSFFGAPNQPQHFGDGTRLSIL.

The CDR3, as DNA: TGTGCCAGCAGTCAGGGGGGGGCAATGGCTTTCTTT. Translated, it gives CASSQGGAMAFF. The chain links TRBV28 to TRBJ1-1, with 7 bases lining up with TRBD1. Germline V CDR1 and CDR2: MDHEN, SYDVKM. The CDR3 consists of 12 residues. The junction had 8 bases not matched to a gene; V was cut back by 5 bases and J by 11 bases.

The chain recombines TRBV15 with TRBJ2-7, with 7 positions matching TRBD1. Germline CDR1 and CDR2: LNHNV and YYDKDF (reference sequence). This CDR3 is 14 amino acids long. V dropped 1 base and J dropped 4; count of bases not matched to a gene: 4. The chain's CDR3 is CATSRGDRSYEQYF. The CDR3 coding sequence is TGTGCCACCAGCAGAGGGGACAGATCGTACGAGCAGTACTTC.

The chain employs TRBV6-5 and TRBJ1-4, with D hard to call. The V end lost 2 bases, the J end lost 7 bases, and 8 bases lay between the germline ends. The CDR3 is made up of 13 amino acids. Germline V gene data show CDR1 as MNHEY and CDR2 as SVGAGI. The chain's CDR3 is CASSYSTGEKLFF. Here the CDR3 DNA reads TGTGCCAGCAGTTACAGTACGGGTGAAAAACTGTTTTTT.

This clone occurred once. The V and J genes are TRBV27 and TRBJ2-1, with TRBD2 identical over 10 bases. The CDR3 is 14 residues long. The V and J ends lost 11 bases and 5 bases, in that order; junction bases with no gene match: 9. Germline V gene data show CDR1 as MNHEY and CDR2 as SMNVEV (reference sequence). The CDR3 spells CASSAGGPHNEQFF. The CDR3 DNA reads TGTGCCTCATCAGCGGGAGGGCCACACAATGAGCAGTTCTTC.

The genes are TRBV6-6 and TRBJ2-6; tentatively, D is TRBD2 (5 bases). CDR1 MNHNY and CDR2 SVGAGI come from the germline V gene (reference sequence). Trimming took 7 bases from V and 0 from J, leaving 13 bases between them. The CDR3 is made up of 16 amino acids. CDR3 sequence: CASNVLGLSGANVLTF. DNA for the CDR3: TGTGCCAGCAACGTACTAGGCCTCTCTGGGGCCAACGTCCTGACTTTC.

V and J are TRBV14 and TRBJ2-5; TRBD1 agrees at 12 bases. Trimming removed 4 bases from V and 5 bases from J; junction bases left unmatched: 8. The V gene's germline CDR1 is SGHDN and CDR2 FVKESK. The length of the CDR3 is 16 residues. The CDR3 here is CASSRRGQGAWETQYF. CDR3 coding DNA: TGTGCCAGCAGCCGCCGGGGACAGGGGGCTTGGGAGACCCAGTACTTC.

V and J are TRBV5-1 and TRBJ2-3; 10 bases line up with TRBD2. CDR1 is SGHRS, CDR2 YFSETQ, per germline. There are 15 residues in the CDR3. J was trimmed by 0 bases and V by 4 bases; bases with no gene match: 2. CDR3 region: CASSRLAGSTDTQYF. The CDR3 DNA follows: TGCGCCAGCAGCCGACTAGCGGGTAGCACAGATACGCAGTATTTT. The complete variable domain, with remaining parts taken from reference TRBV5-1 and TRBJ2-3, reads KAGVTQTPRYLIKTRGQQVTLSCSPISGHRSVSWYQQTPGQGLQFLFEYFSETQRNKGNFPGRFSGRQFSNSRSEMNVSTLELGDSALYLCASSRLAGSTDTQYFGPGTRLTVL.

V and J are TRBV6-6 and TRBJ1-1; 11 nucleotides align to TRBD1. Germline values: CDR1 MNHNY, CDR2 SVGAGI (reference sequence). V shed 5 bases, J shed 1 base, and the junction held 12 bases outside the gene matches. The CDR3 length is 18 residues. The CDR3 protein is CASSPPPGQGVGNTEAFF. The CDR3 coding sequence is TGTGCCAGCAGTCCCCCCCCGGGACAGGGGGTTGGGAACACTGAAGCTTTCTTT.

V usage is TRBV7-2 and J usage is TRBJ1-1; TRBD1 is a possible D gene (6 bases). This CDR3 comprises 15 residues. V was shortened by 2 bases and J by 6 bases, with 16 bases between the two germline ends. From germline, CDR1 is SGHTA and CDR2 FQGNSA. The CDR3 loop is CASSLRFDRTAEAFF. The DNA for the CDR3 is TGTGCCAGCAGCTTACGTTTCGACAGGACGGCTGAAGCTTTCTTT.

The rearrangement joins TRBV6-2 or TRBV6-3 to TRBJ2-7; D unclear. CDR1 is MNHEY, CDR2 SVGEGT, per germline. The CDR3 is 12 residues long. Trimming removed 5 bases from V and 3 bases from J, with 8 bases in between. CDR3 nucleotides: TGTGCCAGCAGTCTGACCCTCTACGAGCAGTACTTC. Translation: CASSLTLYEQYF.

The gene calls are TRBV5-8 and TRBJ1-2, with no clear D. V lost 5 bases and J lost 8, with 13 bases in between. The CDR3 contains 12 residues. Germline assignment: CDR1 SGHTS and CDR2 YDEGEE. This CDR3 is CASSVKGGGYTF. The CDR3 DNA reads TGTGCCAGCAGTGTAAAGGGAGGCGGCTACACCTTC.

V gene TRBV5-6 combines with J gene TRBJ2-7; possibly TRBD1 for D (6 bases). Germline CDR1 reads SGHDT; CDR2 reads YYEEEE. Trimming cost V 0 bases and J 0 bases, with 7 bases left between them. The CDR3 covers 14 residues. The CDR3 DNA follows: TGTGCCAGCAGCTTGGCCAGGGGCTCCTACGAGCAGTACTTC. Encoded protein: CASSLARGSYEQYF.

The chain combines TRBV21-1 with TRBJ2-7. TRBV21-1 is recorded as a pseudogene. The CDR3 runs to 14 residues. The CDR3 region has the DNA TGTGCCAGCAGCAAAGGGGTCAGTCCCTACGAGCAGTACTTC. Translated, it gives CASSKGVSPYEQYF.

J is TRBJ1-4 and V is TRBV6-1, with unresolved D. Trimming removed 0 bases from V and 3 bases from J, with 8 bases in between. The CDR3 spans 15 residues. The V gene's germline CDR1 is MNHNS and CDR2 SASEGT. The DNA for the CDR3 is TGTGCCAGCAGTGAAGCGCGGGATGCTAATGAAAAACTGTTTTTT. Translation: CASSEARDANEKLFF.

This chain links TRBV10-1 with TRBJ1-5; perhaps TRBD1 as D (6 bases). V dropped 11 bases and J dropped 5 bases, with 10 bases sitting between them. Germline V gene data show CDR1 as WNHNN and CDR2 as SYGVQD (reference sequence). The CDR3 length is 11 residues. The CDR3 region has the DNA TGCGCCTCGGGGGGCCATCAGCCCCAGCATTTT. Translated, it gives CASGGHQPQHF.

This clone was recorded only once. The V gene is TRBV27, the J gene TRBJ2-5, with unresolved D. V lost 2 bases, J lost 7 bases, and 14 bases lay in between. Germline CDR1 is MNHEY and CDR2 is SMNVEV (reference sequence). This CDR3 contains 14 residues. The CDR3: CASSLSSPLRTQYF. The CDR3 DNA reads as TGTGCCAGCAGTTTAAGTTCCCCGTTGCGGACCCAGTACTTC.

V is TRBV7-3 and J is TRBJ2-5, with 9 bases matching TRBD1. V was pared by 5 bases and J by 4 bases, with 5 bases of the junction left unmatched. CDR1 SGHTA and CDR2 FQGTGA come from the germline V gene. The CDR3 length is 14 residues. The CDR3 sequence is CASSPDRGRETQYF. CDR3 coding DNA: TGTGCCAGCAGCCCGGACAGGGGAAGAGAGACCCAGTACTTC.

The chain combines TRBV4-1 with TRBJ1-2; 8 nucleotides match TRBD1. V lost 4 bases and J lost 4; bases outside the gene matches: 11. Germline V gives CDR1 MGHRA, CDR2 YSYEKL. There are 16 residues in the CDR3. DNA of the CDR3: TGCGCCAGCAGCCGAGCAGGACCGGGACAGGTCTATGGCTACACCTTC. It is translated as CASSRAGPGQVYGYTF.

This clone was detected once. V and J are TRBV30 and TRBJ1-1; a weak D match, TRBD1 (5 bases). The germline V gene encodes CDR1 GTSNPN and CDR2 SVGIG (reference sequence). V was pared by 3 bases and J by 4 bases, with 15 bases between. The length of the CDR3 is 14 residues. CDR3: CAWRSGRVVTEAFF. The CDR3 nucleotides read TGTGCCTGGAGGTCGGGCAGGGTTGTCACTGAAGCTTTCTTT. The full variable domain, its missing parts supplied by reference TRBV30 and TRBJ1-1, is SQTIHQWPATLVQPVGSPLSLECTVEGTSNPNLYWYRQAAGRGLQLLFYSVGIGQISSEVPQNLSASRPQDRQFILSSKKLLLSDSGFYLCAWRSGRVVTEAFFGQGTRLTVV.

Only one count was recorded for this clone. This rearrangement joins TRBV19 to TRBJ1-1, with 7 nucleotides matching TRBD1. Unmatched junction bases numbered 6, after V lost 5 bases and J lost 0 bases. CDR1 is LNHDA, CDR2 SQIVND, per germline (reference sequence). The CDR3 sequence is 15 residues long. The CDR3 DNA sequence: TGTGCCAGTAGTCCCGGGACAGACATGAACACTGAAGCTTTCTTT. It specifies CASSPGTDMNTEAFF.

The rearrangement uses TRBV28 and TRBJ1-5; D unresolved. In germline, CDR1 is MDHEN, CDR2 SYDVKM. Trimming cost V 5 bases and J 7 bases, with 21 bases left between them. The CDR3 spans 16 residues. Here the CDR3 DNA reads TGTGCCAGCAGTCCCCCGTTGGCACCGGGGTACCAGCCCCAGCATTTT. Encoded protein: CASSPPLAPGYQPQHF. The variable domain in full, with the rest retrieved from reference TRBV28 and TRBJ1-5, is DVKVTQSSRYLVKRTGEKVFLECVQDMDHENMFWYRQDPGLGLRLIYFSYDVKMKEKGDIPEGYSVSREKKERFSLILESASTNQTSMYLCASSPPLAPGYQPQHFGDGTRLSIL.

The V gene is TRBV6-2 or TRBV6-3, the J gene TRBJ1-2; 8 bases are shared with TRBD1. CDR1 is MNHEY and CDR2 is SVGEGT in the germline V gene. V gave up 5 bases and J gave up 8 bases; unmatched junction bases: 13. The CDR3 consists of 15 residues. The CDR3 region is CASSPFRDRSRGYTF. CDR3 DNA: TGTGCCAGCAGTCCATTCCGGGACAGGTCGCGCGGCTACACCTTC.

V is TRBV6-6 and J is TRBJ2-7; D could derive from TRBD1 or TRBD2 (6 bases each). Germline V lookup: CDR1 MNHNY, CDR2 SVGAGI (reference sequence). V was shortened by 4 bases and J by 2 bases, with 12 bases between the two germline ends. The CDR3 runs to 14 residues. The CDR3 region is CASSWVEGAYEQYF. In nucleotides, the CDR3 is TGTGCCAGCAGTTGGGTGGAGGGGGCCTACGAGCAGTACTTC.

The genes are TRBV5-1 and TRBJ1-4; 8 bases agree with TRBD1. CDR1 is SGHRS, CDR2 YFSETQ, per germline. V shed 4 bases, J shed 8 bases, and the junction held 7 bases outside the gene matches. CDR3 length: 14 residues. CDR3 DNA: TGCGCCAGCAGCATGACAGGGGATGGGGAAAAACTGTTTTTT. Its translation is CASSMTGDGEKLFF.

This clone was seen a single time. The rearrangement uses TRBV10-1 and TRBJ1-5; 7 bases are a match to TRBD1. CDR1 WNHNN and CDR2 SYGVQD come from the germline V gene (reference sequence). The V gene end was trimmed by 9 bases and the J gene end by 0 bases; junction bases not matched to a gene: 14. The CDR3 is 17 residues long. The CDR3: CARIDRETPYSNQPQHF. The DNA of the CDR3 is TGCGCCAGAATCGACAGGGAGACCCCTTATAGCAATCAGCCCCAGCATTTT.

This CDR3 is CASRRGSSQRGNTIYF. The CDR3 nucleotides read TGTGCCAGCAGGAGGGGATCTTCTCAACGGGGGAACACCATATATTTT. The chain uses TRBV2 and TRBJ1-3; D might be TRBD1 (5 bases). V was clipped by 6 bases and J by 7 bases, with 22 bases between them. CDR3 size: 16 residues. Germline V CDR1 and CDR2: SNHLY, FYNNEI.

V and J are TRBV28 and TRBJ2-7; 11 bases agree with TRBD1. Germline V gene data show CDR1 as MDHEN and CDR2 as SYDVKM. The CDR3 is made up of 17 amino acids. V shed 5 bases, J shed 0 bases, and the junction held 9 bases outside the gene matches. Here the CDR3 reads CASSPNSGTGGSYEQYF. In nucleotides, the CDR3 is TGTGCCAGCAGTCCGAATTCCGGGACAGGGGGCTCCTACGAGCAGTACTTC.